These T cell receptor beta chains were read from a single sample in a study of T cell repertoires in cytomegalovirus infection. The antigens for these receptors are not known. TCRdb passed the reads through MiXCR, listing each CDR3 protein once. Of approximately 340,000 distinct CDR3 sequences in the sample, roughly 29% were seen once. Specimen: cultured PBMCs, collected from culture after CMV antigen stimulation. These receptors all come from a human donor in good health (CMV status not recorded). Some clones in this sample may be carry-over from other donors' samples. Each CDR3 is given with its conserved first and last residue. A D gene is named only where the DNA matches it firmly. Some rows have no size entry. The others give once, few or many, or a class for an expanded clone.

J gene: TRBJ1-3
clone size: NA
V gene: TRBV12-3/TRBV12-4
D gene: NA
CDR3 protein: CASSSRRPVELRNTIYF
CDR3 DNA: TGTGCCAGCAGTTCAAGAAGACCAGTGGAACTAAGAAACACCATATATTTT

J gene: TRBJ2-3
clone size: few
V gene: TRBV7-2
D gene: NA
CDR3 protein: CASSPTFGPQDTQYF
CDR3 DNA: TGTGCCAGCAGCCCCACATTCGGACCACAAGATACGCAGTATTTT

J gene: TRBJ1-5
clone size: many
V gene: TRBV12-3/TRBV12-4
D gene: NA
CDR3 protein: CASSLEGEPFLYSNQPQHF
CDR3 DNA: TGTGCCAGCAGTTTAGAGGGGGAGCCCTTTCTCTATAGCAATCAGCCCCAGCATTTT

J gene: TRBJ2-3
clone size: NA
V gene: TRBV7-3
D gene: NA
CDR3 protein: CASSLTGLAKGTDTQYF
CDR3 DNA: TGTGCCAGCAGCTTAACCGGGCTAGCGAAAGGCACAGATACGCAGTATTTT

J gene: TRBJ1-1
clone size: few
V gene: TRBV9
D gene: NA
CDR3 protein: CASSVDGAGTEAFF
CDR3 DNA: TGTGCCAGCAGCGTAGACGGGGCCGGAACTGAAGCTTTCTTT

J gene: TRBJ2-7
clone size: many
V gene: TRBV7-2
D gene: NA
CDR3 protein: CASSPGLTRYEQYF
CDR3 DNA: TGTGCCAGCAGCCCGGGACTCACGCGCTACGAGCAGTACTTC

J gene: TRBJ2-7
clone size: few
V gene: TRBV28
D gene: NA
CDR3 protein: CASSLGGIYEQYF
CDR3 DNA: TGTGCCAGCAGTTTAGGGGGCATATACGAGCAGTACTTC

J gene: TRBJ1-1
clone size: NA
V gene: TRBV6-1
D gene: NA
CDR3 protein: CASSEYSLLNTEAFF
CDR3 DNA: TGTGCCAGCAGTGAATATAGTCTCTTGAACACTGAAGCTTTCTTT

J gene: TRBJ2-2
clone size: few
V gene: TRBV7-2
D gene: NA
CDR3 protein: CASSLDAPTGELFF
CDR3 DNA: TGTGCCAGCAGCTTAGATGCGCCCACCGGGGAGCTGTTTTTT

J gene: TRBJ1-5
clone size: few
V gene: TRBV7-9
D gene: NA
CDR3 protein: CASSFGGPFEPQHF
CDR3 DNA: TGTGCCAGCAGCTTTGGAGGGCCCTTCGAGCCCCAGCATTTT

J gene: TRBJ1-2
clone size: few
V gene: TRBV19
D gene: TRBD1
CDR3 protein: CASTLDRGNYGYTF
CDR3 DNA: TGTGCCAGTACCCTAGACAGGGGAAACTATGGCTACACCTTC

J gene: TRBJ1-2
clone size: few
V gene: TRBV7-3
D gene: TRBD1
CDR3 protein: CASARDREGGGYTF
CDR3 DNA: TGTGCCAGCGCCCGGGACAGGGAGGGGGGTGGCTACACCTTC

J gene: TRBJ2-1
clone size: NA
V gene: TRBV6-8
D gene: TRBD1
CDR3 protein: CASIRQGQGSMREQFF
CDR3 DNA: TGTGCCAGCATTCGCCAGGGACAGGGGTCAATGAGGGAGCAGTTCTTC

J gene: TRBJ2-7
clone size: few
V gene: TRBV11-2
D gene: NA
CDR3 protein: CASSSGRGAAYEQYF
CDR3 DNA: TGTGCCAGCAGCTCCGGCAGGGGAGCCGCCTACGAGCAGTACTTC

J gene: TRBJ1-1
clone size: NA
V gene: TRBV6-5
D gene: NA
CDR3 protein: CASRIQGGVNTEAFF
CDR3 DNA: TGTGCCAGCAGAATACAGGGTGGGGTGAACACTGAAGCTTTCTTT

J gene: TRBJ2-2
clone size: NA
V gene: TRBV11-2
D gene: NA
CDR3 protein: CASSSPPPAHTGELFF
CDR3 DNA: TGTGCCAGCAGCTCCCCGCCACCGGCGCATACCGGGGAGCTGTTTTTT

J gene: TRBJ2-3
clone size: few
V gene: TRBV7-6
D gene: NA
CDR3 protein: CASSLGGGPFTDTQYF
CDR3 DNA: TGTGCCAGCAGCTTAGGAGGTGGACCATTCACAGATACGCAGTATTTT

J gene: TRBJ1-1
clone size: many
V gene: TRBV12-3/TRBV12-4
D gene: NA
CDR3 protein: CASSLARISEAFF
CDR3 DNA: TGTGCCAGCAGTTTAGCGCGGATTTCCGAAGCTTTCTTT

J gene: TRBJ1-4
clone size: NA
V gene: TRBV4-1
D gene: TRBD1
CDR3 protein: CASSQRQGDGKLFF
CDR3 DNA: TGCGCCAGCAGCCAAAGGCAGGGGGACGGAAAACTGTTTTTT

J gene: TRBJ2-6
clone size: few
V gene: TRBV6-5
D gene: TRBD2
CDR3 protein: CASSYGGGAGANVLTF
CDR3 DNA: TGTGCCAGCAGTTACGGGGGGGGGGCTGGGGCCAACGTCCTGACTTTC

J gene: TRBJ2-2
clone size: many
V gene: TRBV4-2
D gene: NA
CDR3 protein: CASSRVAVRETIGELFF
CDR3 DNA: TGTGCCAGCAGCCGAGTTGCTGTCCGGGAGACGATCGGGGAGCTGTTTTTT

J gene: TRBJ1-1
clone size: NA
V gene: TRBV5-1
D gene: NA
CDR3 protein: CASSLGQEAFF
CDR3 DNA: TGCGCCAGCAGCTTGGGACAGGAAGCTTTCTTT

J gene: TRBJ2-1
clone size: NA
V gene: TRBV7-3
D gene: NA
CDR3 protein: CASSPQGKNEQFF
CDR3 DNA: TGTGCCAGCAGCCCCCAGGGGAAGAATGAGCAGTTCTTC

J gene: TRBJ1-5
clone size: NA
V gene: TRBV27
D gene: NA
CDR3 protein: CASSLATGGGQPQHF
CDR3 DNA: TGTGCCAGCAGTTTAGCGACAGGCGGCGGTCAGCCCCAGCATTTT

J gene: TRBJ2-1
clone size: few
V gene: TRBV11-3
D gene: TRBD2
CDR3 protein: CASSAGLDSAHEQFF
CDR3 DNA: TGTGCCAGCAGCGCCGGACTAGACTCGGCCCATGAGCAGTTCTTC

J gene: TRBJ1-1
clone size: NA
V gene: TRBV27
D gene: NA
CDR3 protein: CASSGGLGRMNTEAFF
CDR3 DNA: TGTGCCAGCAGTGGGGGGCTGGGACGCATGAACACTGAAGCTTTCTTT

J gene: TRBJ1-2
clone size: few
V gene: TRBV7-2
D gene: NA
CDR3 protein: CASSLSQGEVYGYTF
CDR3 DNA: TGTGCCAGCAGCTTAAGCCAGGGTGAGGTCTATGGCTACACCTTC

J gene: TRBJ2-1
clone size: NA
V gene: TRBV7-6
D gene: NA
CDR3 protein: CASSLAGANEQFF
CDR3 DNA: TGTGCCAGCAGCTTAGCGGGGGCCAATGAGCAGTTCTTC

J gene: TRBJ1-1
clone size: NA
V gene: TRBV12-3/TRBV12-4
D gene: NA
CDR3 protein: CASHAGDTEAFF
CDR3 DNA: TGTGCCAGCCATGCGGGGGACACTGAAGCTTTCTTT

J gene: TRBJ2-1
clone size: NA
V gene: TRBV5-4
D gene: NA
CDR3 protein: CASSLGSAASYNEQFF
CDR3 DNA: TGTGCCAGCAGCTTGGGCAGCGCCGCCTCCTACAATGAGCAGTTCTTC

J gene: TRBJ1-2
clone size: NA
V gene: TRBV15
D gene: NA
CDR3 protein: CATSRGGIANYGYTF
CDR3 DNA: TGTGCCACCAGCAGAGGGGGGATAGCTAACTATGGCTACACCTTC

J gene: TRBJ2-7
clone size: few
V gene: TRBV27
D gene: NA
CDR3 protein: CASSLGRTDYEQYF
CDR3 DNA: TGTGCCAGCAGCCTCGGTAGGACCGACTACGAGCAGTACTTC

J gene: TRBJ1-1
clone size: NA
V gene: TRBV12-3/TRBV12-4
D gene: NA
CDR3 protein: CASSPRTANTEAFF
CDR3 DNA: TGTGCCAGCAGTCCCCGGACCGCTAACACTGAAGCTTTCTTT

J gene: TRBJ1-1
clone size: NA
V gene: TRBV6-5
D gene: NA
CDR3 protein: CASKRTADTEAFF
CDR3 DNA: TGTGCCAGCAAGAGGACAGCTGACACTGAAGCTTTCTTT

J gene: TRBJ1-2
clone size: many
V gene: TRBV7-2
D gene: TRBD1
CDR3 protein: CASSSRGNYGYTF
CDR3 DNA: TGTGCCAGCAGCTCCAGGGGGAACTATGGCTACACCTTC

J gene: TRBJ2-7
clone size: few
V gene: TRBV20-1
D gene: NA
CDR3 protein: CSAQGLSGSYEQYF
CDR3 DNA: TGCAGTGCTCAGGGTCTGTCGGGTTCCTACGAGCAGTACTTC

J gene: TRBJ2-1
clone size: NA
V gene: TRBV9
D gene: NA
CDR3 protein: CASSDRLLGAYNEQFF
CDR3 DNA: TGTGCCAGCAGCGACCGACTCCTAGGAGCCTACAATGAGCAGTTCTTC

J gene: TRBJ2-5
clone size: NA
V gene: TRBV7-8
D gene: NA
CDR3 protein: CASSFGLEVTQYF
CDR3 DNA: TGTGCCAGCAGCTTCGGCCTTGAGGTGACCCAGTACTTC

J gene: TRBJ2-4
clone size: NA
V gene: TRBV7-2
D gene: TRBD1
CDR3 protein: CASSFDRGTNIQYF
CDR3 DNA: TGTGCCAGCAGCTTCGACAGGGGTACAAACATTCAGTACTTC